A selection of T cell receptor beta chains follows, all from one sample in a study of patients and donors after allogeneic stem cell transplantation. TCRdb reprocessed the RT-PCR reads via MiXCR and lists one record per CDR3 protein. Counted here are hundreds of thousands of distinct CDR3 sequences, 16% occurring once; the ten biggest clones make up 6% to 8%. Sequencing used blood, either unsorted or a sorted T cell fraction (not recorded which). The receptors stem from a human donor who was either an allogeneic HSCT recipient or a stem cell or donor lymphocyte infusion donor (not recorded which). It is not recorded whose cells these are; they may come from a transplant donor. The CDR3 runs from the conserved cysteine through the conserved F or W. Each record gives: V gene, CDR3 length, D gene, clone size, J gene, CDR3 DNA, CDR3 protein. D genes are given only for firm matches. Not every row has a clone size; where given, it reads once, few, many or a size class.

V: TRBV6-1
length: 14
D: NA
size: few
J: TRBJ1-4
DNA: TGTGCCAGCAGGTTGGGGGTGCGGGGTGAAAAACTGTTTTTT
CDR3: CASRLGVRGEKLFF

V: TRBV20-1
length: 14
D: TRBD1
size: NA
J: TRBJ1-1
DNA: TGCAGTGCTAGCCCGGGCGCAGGGGGCCCTGAAGCTTTCTTT
CDR3: CSASPGAGGPEAFF

V: TRBV11-1
length: 19
D: TRBD2
size: many
J: TRBJ2-1
DNA: TGTGCCAGCAGCCTCGCCCGATTCACCGGGACTAGCGGGATCAATGAGCAGTTCTTC
CDR3: CASSLARFTGTSGINEQFF

V: TRBV4-2
length: 19
D: TRBD2
size: NA
J: TRBJ2-2
DNA: TGTGCCAGCAGCCAAGCAATAGGGAGACTAGCTCACCTAGGAGGGGAGCTGTTTTTT
CDR3: CASSQAIGRLAHLGGELFF

V: TRBV7-9
length: 15
D: NA
size: NA
J: TRBJ2-1
DNA: TGTGCCAGCAGCCCAATCTCCGGGCGGGGCTATGAGCAGTTCTTC
CDR3: CASSPISGRGYEQFF

V: TRBV6-1
length: 14
D: TRBD1
size: many
J: TRBJ2-7
DNA: TGTGCCAGCAGTACCGGGACAGGGGCCTACGAGCAGTACTTC
CDR3: CASSTGTGAYEQYF

V: TRBV20-1
length: 15
D: TRBD2
size: NA
J: TRBJ2-1
DNA: TGCAGTGCTAGAGTTGTGAGGCTAGCGGGACGTGAGCAGTTCTTC
CDR3: CSARVVRLAGREQFF

V: TRBV24-1
length: 14
D: NA
size: few
J: TRBJ2-2
DNA: TGTGCCACCAGGAAGACAGAGAACACCGGGGAGCTGTTTTTT
CDR3: CATRKTENTGELFF

V: TRBV10-3
length: 15
D: NA
size: NA
J: TRBJ2-3
DNA: TGTGCCATCAGCGCCCTAGGGGAGATAACAGATACGCAGTATTTT
CDR3: CAISALGEITDTQYF

V: TRBV9
length: 15
D: TRBD2
size: NA
J: TRBJ2-7
DNA: TGTGCCAGCAGCGTAGATCTAGCGGGAGCCTACGAGCAGTACTTC
CDR3: CASSVDLAGAYEQYF

V: TRBV20-1
length: 16
D: NA
size: NA
J: TRBJ1-6
DNA: TGCAGTGCTAGAGATCTCCAGAGCTCCTATAATTCACCCCTCCACTTT
CDR3: CSARDLQSSYNSPLHF

V: TRBV7-6
length: 16
D: NA
size: few
J: TRBJ2-1
DNA: TGTGCCAGCAGTACAGGAATGGGTAGGGTGGGCAATGAGCAGTTCTTC
CDR3: CASSTGMGRVGNEQFF

V: TRBV20-1
length: 12
D: NA
size: NA
J: TRBJ2-2
DNA: TGCAGTGCTCCCACCTTTGGCGGGGAGCTGTTTTTT
CDR3: CSAPTFGGELFF

V: TRBV12-3/TRBV12-4
length: 13
D: NA
size: NA
J: TRBJ2-7
DNA: TGTGCCAGCAGTTTATTTAAGGGGGGCGAGCAGTACTTC
CDR3: CASSLFKGGEQYF

V: TRBV6-1
length: 14
D: NA
size: NA
J: TRBJ2-1
DNA: TGTGCCAGCACCTACGAGGGGATAAACAATGAGCAGTTCTTC
CDR3: CASTYEGINNEQFF

V: TRBV18
length: 12
D: NA
size: NA
J: TRBJ1-3
DNA: TGTGCCAGCTCACCACGAGATAACACCATATATTTT
CDR3: CASSPRDNTIYF

V: TRBV6-2/TRBV6-3
length: 13
D: NA
size: NA
J: TRBJ1-2
DNA: TGTGCCAGCAGTTACTCGAAAGGCAGCGGCTACACCTTC
CDR3: CASSYSKGSGYTF

V: TRBV7-9
length: 16
D: TRBD1
size: NA
J: TRBJ2-7
DNA: TGTGCCAGCAGCCCCCGGGGGGACAGGGTCGGCTACGAGCAGTACTTC
CDR3: CASSPRGDRVGYEQYF

V: TRBV7-9
length: 13
D: NA
size: few
J: TRBJ1-5
DNA: TGTGCCAGCAGCTTATTCCTCAATCAGCCCCAGCATTTT
CDR3: CASSLFLNQPQHF

V: TRBV6-2/TRBV6-3
length: 11
D: NA
size: few
J: TRBJ2-7
DNA: TGTGCCAGCAGTTTCAGGGCAGGGCAGTACTTC
CDR3: CASSFRAGQYF

V: TRBV9
length: 14
D: TRBD2
size: few
J: TRBJ2-1
DNA: TGTGCCAGCAGCCGAGGGGGACTAGGGCAGGAGCAGTTCTTC
CDR3: CASSRGGLGQEQFF

V: TRBV2
length: 15
D: NA
size: few
J: TRBJ1-6
DNA: TGTGCCAGCAGTGTGCGGGACCGGGAGGCTACACCCCTCCACTTT
CDR3: CASSVRDREATPLHF

V: TRBV30
length: 15
D: TRBD1
size: many
J: TRBJ1-2
DNA: TGTGCCTGGAGTGGAGGACAGGGGCACTACTATGGCTACACCTTC
CDR3: CAWSGGQGHYYGYTF

V: TRBV5-1
length: 14
D: TRBD1
size: many
J: TRBJ2-3
DNA: TGCGCCAGCAGCTTCGGGACAGGGGAAGATACGCAGTATTTT
CDR3: CASSFGTGEDTQYF

V: TRBV7-3
length: 15
D: NA
size: NA
J: TRBJ2-3
DNA: TGTGCCAGCAGCTTACGTCTAGGTGGGGGGGATACGCAGTATTTT
CDR3: CASSLRLGGGDTQYF

V: TRBV6-5
length: 19
D: NA
size: NA
J: TRBJ2-7
DNA: TGTGCCAGGAGTTACTCTGTCGGGCGGTCGGTCGGCGAACCCTACGAGCAGTACTTC
CDR3: CARSYSVGRSVGEPYEQYF